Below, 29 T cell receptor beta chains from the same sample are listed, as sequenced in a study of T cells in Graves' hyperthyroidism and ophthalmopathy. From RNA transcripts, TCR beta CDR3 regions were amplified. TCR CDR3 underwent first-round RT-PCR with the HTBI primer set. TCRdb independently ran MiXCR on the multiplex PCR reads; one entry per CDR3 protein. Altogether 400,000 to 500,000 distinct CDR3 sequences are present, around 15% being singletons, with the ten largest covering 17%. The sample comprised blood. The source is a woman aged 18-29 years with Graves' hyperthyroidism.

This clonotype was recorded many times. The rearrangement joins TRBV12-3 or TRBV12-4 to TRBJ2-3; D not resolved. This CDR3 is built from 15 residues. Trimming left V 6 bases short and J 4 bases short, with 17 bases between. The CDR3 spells CASSSRPAGPDTQYF. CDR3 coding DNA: TGTGCCAGCAGCTCCCGACCTGCCGGTCCAGATACGCAGTATTTT.

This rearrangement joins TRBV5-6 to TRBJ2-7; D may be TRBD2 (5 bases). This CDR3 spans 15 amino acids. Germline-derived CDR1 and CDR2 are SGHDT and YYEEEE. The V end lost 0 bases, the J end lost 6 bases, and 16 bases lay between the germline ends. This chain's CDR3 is CASSLGEWYSGEQYF. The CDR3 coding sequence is TGTGCCAGCAGCTTGGGGGAGTGGTACTCTGGCGAGCAGTACTTC.

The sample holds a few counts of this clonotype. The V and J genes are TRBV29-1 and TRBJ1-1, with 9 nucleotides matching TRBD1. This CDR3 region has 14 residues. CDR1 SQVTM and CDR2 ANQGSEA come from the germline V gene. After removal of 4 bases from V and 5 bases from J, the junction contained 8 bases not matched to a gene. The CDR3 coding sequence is TGCAGCGTTGGGCGACAGGGGGTGTATACTGAAGCTTTCTTT. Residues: CSVGRQGVYTEAFF.

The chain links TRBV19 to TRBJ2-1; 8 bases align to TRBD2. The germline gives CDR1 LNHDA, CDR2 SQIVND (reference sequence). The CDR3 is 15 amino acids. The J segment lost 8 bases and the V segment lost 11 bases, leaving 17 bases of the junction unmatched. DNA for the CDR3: TGTGCCGTTGGCCCGAGCGGGAGTCAATTCCATGAGCAGTTCTTC. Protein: CAVGPSGSQFHEQFF.

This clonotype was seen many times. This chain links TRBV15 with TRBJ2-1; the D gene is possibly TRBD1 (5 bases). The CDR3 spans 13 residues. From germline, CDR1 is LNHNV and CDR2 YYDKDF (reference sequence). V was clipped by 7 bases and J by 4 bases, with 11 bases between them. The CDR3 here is CATKGSAYNEQFF. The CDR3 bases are TGTGCCACCAAGGGGTCGGCGTACAATGAGCAGTTCTTC. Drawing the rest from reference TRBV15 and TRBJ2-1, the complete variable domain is DAMVIQNPRYQVTQFGKPVTLSCSQTLNHNVMYWYQQKSSQAPKLLFHYYDKDFNNEADTPDNFQSRRPNTSFCFLDIRSPGLGDTAMYLCATKGSAYNEQFFGPGTRLTVL.

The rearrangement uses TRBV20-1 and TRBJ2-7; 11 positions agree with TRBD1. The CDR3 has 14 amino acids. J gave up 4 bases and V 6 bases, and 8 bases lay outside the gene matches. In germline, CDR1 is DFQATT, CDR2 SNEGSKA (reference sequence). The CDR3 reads CSAAGTGGWYEQYF. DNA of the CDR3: TGCAGTGCAGCCGGGACAGGGGGTTGGTACGAGCAGTACTTC.

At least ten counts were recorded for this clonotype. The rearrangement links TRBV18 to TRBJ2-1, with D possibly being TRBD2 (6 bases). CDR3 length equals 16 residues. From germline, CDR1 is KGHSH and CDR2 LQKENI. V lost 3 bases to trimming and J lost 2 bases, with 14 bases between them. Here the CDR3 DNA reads TGTGCCAGCTCACCCCCGGAGGGGCCTACCTACAATGAGCAGTTCTTC. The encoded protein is CASSPPEGPTYNEQFF.

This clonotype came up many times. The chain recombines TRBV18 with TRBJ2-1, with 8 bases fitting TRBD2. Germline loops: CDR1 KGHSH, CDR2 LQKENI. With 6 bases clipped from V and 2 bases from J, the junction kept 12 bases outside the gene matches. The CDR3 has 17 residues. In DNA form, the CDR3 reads TGTGCCAGCTCTTTCACCGGGACTAGTTCCACCTACAATGAGCAGTTCTTC. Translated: CASSFTGTSSTYNEQFF.

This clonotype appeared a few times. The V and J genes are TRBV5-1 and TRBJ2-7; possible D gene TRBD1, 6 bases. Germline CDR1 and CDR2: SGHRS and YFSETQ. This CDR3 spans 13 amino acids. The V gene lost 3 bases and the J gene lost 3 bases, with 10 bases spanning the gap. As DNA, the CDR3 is TGCGCCAGCAGCTGGGCAGGGGACTACGAGCAGTACTTC. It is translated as CASSWAGDYEQYF.

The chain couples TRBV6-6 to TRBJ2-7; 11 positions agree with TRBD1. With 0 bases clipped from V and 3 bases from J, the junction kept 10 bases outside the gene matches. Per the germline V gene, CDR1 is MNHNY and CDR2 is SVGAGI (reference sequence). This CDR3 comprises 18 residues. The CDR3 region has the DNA TGTGCCAGCAGTTACTCCCGGACAGGGGGCAAAGTAGTCTACGAGCAGTACTTC. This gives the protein CASSYSRTGGKVVYEQYF.

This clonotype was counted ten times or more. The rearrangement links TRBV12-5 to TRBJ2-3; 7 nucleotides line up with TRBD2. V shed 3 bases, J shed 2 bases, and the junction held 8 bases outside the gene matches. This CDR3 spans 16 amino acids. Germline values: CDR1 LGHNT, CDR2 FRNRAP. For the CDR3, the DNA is TGTGCTAGTGGTTTCTCCACTAGCGCCCACACAGATACGCAGTATTTT. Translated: CASGFSTSAHTDTQYF.

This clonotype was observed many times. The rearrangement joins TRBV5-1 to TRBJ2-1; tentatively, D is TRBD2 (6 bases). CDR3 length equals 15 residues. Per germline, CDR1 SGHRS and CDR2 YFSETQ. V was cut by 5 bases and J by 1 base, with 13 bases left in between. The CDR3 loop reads CASRPEGGSYNEQFF. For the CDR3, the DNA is TGCGCCAGCAGGCCGGAGGGTGGGTCCTACAATGAGCAGTTCTTC.

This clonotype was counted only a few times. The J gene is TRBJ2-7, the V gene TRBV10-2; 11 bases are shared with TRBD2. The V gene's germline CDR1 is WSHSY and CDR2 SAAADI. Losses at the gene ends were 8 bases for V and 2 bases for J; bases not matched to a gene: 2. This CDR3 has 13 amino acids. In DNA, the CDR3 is TGCGCCAGCTTTAGCGGGAGGGCCTACGAGCAGTACTTC. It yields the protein CASFSGRAYEQYF.

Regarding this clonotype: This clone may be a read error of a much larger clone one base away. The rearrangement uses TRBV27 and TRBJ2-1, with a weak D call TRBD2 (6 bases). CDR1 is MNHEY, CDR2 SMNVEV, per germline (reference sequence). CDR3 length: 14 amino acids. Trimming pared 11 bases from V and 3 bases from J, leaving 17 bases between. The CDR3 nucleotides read TGTGCCGGCACCCCCGGGAGAGTCTACAATGAGCAGTTCTTC. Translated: CAGTPGRVYNEQFF.

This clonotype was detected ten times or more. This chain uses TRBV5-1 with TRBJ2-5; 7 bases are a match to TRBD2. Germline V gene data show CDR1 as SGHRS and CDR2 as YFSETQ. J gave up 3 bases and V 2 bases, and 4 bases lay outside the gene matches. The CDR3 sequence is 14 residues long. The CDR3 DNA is TGCGCCAGCAGCTTAAGTACTAGCGAAGAGACCCAGTACTTC. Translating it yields CASSLSTSEETQYF.

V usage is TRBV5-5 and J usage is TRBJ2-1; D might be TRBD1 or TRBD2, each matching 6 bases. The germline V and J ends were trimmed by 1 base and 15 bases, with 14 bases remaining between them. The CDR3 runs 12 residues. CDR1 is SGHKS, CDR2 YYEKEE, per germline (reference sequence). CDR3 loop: CASSLTGGSAFF. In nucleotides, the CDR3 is TGTGCCAGCAGCTTGACCGGGGGCTCGGCGTTCTTC.

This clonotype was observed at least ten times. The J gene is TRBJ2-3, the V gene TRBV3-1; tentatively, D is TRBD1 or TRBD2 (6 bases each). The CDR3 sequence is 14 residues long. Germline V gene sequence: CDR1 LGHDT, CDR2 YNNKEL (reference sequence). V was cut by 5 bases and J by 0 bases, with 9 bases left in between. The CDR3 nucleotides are TGTGCCAGCAGCGCCGGGGGCAGCACAGATACGCAGTATTTT. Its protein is CASSAGGSTDTQYF.

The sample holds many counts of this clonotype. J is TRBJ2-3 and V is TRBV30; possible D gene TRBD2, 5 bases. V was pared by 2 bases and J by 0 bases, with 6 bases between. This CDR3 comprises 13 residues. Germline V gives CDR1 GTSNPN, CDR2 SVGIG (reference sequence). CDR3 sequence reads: CAWSPGSTDTQYF. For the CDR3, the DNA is TGTGCCTGGAGTCCGGGGAGCACAGATACGCAGTATTTT.

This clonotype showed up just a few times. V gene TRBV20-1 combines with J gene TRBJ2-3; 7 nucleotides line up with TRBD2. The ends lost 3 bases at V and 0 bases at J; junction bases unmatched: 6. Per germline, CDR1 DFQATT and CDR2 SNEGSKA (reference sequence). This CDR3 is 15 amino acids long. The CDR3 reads CSASGGSPSTDTQYF. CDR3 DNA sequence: TGCAGTGCTAGTGGCGGGAGCCCAAGCACAGATACGCAGTATTTT.

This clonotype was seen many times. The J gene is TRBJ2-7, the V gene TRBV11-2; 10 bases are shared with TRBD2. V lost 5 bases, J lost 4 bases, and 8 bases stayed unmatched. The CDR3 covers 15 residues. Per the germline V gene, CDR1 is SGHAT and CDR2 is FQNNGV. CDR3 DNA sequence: TGTGCCAGCAGCCGAACGAGCGGGAGGGGGTACGAGCAGTACTTC. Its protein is CASSRTSGRGYEQYF.

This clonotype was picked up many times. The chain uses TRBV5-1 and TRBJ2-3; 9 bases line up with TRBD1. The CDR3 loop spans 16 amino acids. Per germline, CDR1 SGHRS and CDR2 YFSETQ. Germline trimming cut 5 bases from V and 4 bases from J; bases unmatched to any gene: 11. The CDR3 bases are TGCGCCAGCAGGCCAGGGGACAGGGTCGGAGCAGATACGCAGTATTTT. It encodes CASRPGDRVGADTQYF.

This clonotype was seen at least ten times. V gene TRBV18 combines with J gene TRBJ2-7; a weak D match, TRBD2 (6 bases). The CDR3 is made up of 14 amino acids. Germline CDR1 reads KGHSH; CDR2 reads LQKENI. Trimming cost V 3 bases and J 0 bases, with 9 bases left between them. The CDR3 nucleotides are TGTGCCAGCTCACCCACCGGGAGCTCCTACGAGCAGTACGTC. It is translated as CASSPTGSSYEQYV.

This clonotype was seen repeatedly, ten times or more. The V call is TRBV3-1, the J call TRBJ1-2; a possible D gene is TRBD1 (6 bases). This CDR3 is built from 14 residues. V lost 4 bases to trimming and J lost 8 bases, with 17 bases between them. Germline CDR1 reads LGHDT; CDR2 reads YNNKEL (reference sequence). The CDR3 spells CASSLQSRGGGYTF. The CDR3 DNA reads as TGTGCCAGCAGCCTCCAAAGCAGGGGCGGGGGCTACACCTTC.

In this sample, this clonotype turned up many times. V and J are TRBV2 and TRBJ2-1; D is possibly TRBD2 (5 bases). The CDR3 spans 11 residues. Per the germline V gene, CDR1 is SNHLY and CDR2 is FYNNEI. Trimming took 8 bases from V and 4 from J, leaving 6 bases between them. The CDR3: CASWTYNEQFF. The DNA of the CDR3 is TGTGCCAGCTGGACTTACAATGAGCAGTTCTTC.

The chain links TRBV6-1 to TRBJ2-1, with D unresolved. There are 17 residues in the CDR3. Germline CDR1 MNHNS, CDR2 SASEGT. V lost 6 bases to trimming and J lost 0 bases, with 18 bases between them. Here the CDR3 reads CASRHPGPSSSYNEQFF. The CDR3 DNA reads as TGTGCCAGCAGGCACCCTGGCCCGTCTAGCTCCTACAATGAGCAGTTCTTC.

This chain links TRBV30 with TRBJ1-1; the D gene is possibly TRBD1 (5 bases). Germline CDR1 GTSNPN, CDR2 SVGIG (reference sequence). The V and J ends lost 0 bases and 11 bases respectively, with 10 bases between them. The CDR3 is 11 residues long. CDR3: CAWSVGHWAFF. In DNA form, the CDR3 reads TGTGCCTGGAGTGTCGGACACTGGGCTTTCTTT.

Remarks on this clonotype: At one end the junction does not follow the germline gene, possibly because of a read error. Written as DNA, the CDR3 is TGTGCCTGCAGCTTAGATGCAACAGATACGCAGTATTTT. Translating gives CACSLDATDTQYF. The genes are TRBV11-3 and TRBJ2-3, with D hard to call. The CDR3 is made up of 13 amino acids. The germline gives CDR1 SGHNT, CDR2 YENEEA.

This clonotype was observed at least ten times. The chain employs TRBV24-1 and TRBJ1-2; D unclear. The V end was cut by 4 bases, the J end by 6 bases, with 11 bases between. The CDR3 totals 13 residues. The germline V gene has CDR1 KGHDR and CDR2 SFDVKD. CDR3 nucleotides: TGTGCCACCAGTGAGCCGGACGGAAATGGCTACACCTTC. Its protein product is CATSEPDGNGYTF.

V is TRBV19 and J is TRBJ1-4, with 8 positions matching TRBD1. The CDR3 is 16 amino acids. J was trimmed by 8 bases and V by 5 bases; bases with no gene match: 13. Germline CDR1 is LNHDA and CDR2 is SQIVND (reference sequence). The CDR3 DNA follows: TGTGCCAGTAGTCCCTACGGACAGGGAAGTCGGGAAAAACTGTTTTTT. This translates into CASSPYGQGSREKLFF.